This TCR beta chain was sequenced for a study of cytomegalovirus exposure and HLA in healthy donors (dated by TCRdb to 2016 to 2017). The study in broad terms: An earlier analysis of roughly 610 of the donors reported 276 Gb of sequence data and about 120 million unique TCR beta sequences obtained from about 179 million T cells. Roughly 320 gigabases of sequencing data and 70 million to 100 million unique TCR sequences made up an early release that covered nearly 650 HLA-typed donors. Of the 398 genotyped donors, 81% were placed in the genetic ancestry cluster associated with self-reported Caucasian donors. The aim of the study was to test whether cataloging public T cell receptors could identify signatures of past pathogen exposure. Using immunosequencing, the study profiled T cell repertoires from fewer than 700 subjects and related those repertoires to cytomegalovirus serostatus. Along with the roughly 670-subject first cohort, a separate validation cohort of over a hundred different subjects was used. To predict cytomegalovirus infection status, the study brought together high-throughput TCR immunosequencing, statistical association of individual TCRs with disease status, and machine learning. To study patterns of TCR occurrence, a later analysis re-analyzed previously published TCR beta repertoires from 700 or so donors and added high-resolution HLA genotyping. Rather than drawing on any new phenotypic data, the later analysis identified candidate immune exposures from TCR beta sequences and the way those sequences occurred across donors. An earlier analysis of 450 to 750 of the donors used high-throughput TCR beta sequencing to judge whether each TCR beta V gene segment behaved as functional or pseudogenic. Donor age, sex, ethnicity and CMV serostatus were compiled together with the repertoire data. A later genetic analysis used genome-wide SNP genotypes for about three fifths of the 666 donors, treating that subset as a discovery cohort. All discovery cohort repertoires had been generated on a single sequencing platform. HLA typing covered class I and class II loci at four-digit resolution. The number of typed donors differed by locus: roughly 620-640 for A, B, C, DRB1 and DQB1; approximately 520 for DQA1; over 600 for DPA1; and some 450 for DPB1. Roughly 5 DR-DQ haplotypes were handled as single units for association and clustering, since linkage in the cohort was strong. On average, about 240,000 unique TCR beta nucleotide sequences were sequenced per donor among a few hundred genotyped donors of the cohort, with about 17% of those sequences being non-productive.

To prepare the library, the immunoSEQ multiplex PCR assay was applied. A mixture of 60 forward primers for TCR Vbeta segments and 13 reverse primers for TCR Jbeta segments was used in the multiplex PCR. The CDR3 region of rearranged TCR beta genes was amplified from genomic DNA by a multiplex PCR assay. The Illumina HiSeq System was used to sequence the amplified TCR beta libraries as 87-base-pair reads. The paper's data handling went like this. Across the roughly 670 repertoires, a later analysis counted roughly 77 million unique TCR beta chains, about 10 million of which were shared by at least two donors. To remove PCR and sequencing errors, raw reads were error-corrected and collapsed into unique sequences using a nearest-neighbor algorithm that merged closely related sequences. Alignment of CDR3 sequences to IMGT reference sequences was used to assign V, D and J gene segments. For a sequence to be retained, a match of at least six nucleotides to both a V gene segment and a J gene segment was required. A rearrangement counted as productive if the CDR3 had no stop codons and remained in frame with V and J, and every other rearrangement counted as non-productive. Following IMGT convention, CDR3 was defined as the stretch from the second conserved V-encoded cysteine up to the conserved J-encoded phenylalanine. In an earlier analysis of around 640 of the donors, sequences lacking an unambiguous match to a single V gene segment were excluded. In an earlier analysis of 500 to 750 of the donors, V segments were called functional above 56.7% productive rearrangements and were called segregating when the between-donor standard deviation exceeded 5%. A statistical classification framework was developed to diagnose cytomegalovirus status using the catalog of TCR beta chain sequences. A later analysis assigned V and J genes by comparing TCR nucleotide sequences with IMGT/GENE-DB human TR gene sequences. In a later analysis, CDR3 sequences and most-parsimonious VDJ recombination scenarios were assigned using the TCRdist pipeline. In a later analysis, each TCR beta chain was defined by its CDR3 amino acid sequence together with its V-gene family, and reads without a unique V-gene family were excluded. A later analysis removed 500 to 600 highly shared, low-generation-probability nucleotide sequences to deal with suspected cross-contamination and a sequencing artifact. For each public chain, a later analysis derived a clonal expansion index from normalized ranks of inferred template counts within each repertoire. Generation probabilities in a later analysis came from a VDJ recombination model fitted to out-of-frame rearrangements, and those results were checked against IGoR. Hypergeometric tests were used in a later analysis to score TCR-TCR, TCR-HLA and TCR-CMV co-occurrence, with a repertoire-size bias correction applied to the TCR pairs. False discovery rates were estimated in a later analysis by permuting HLA or CMV assignments 20 times. A later analysis grouped co-occurring TCRs with DBSCAN, adding TCRdist sequence similarity when clustering within HLA-allele-positive subsets. For co-occurrence clustering, repertoires with fewer than 30,000 or more than 120,000 public chains were excluded, along with a handful of repertoires with anomalous nucleotide sharing. The table was pulled from immuneACCESS by TCRdb, which kept in-frame rearrangements only. Such tables lose some clones; where checked, under half of the loss comes from unresolved V genes, and the rest has no known cause. That table gives V, J and clone size, and the DNA gave D and trimming. This sample is represented by approximately 180,000 clones; roughly 73% of them were singletons. 1.5% to 2% of the sample lies in the top ten.

The CDR3 contains 17 residues, cysteine and phenylalanine counted. Kept here is only the CDR3 DNA, which spans 51 bases and is read in frame from base 1. At the junction V is shortened by 3 bases and J by 1 base, with 20 bases in between. CDR1 SGHRS and CDR2 YFSETQ were looked up in the germline V gene. Results the study describes overall, beyond this receptor: A cluster of highly shared sequence variants was judged likely to be a technical artifact of the sequencing pipeline. In both the original and validation cohorts, the classifier was reported to diagnose cytomegalovirus status with high specificity and sensitivity. Immune exposure information for the cohort was limited to CMV serostatus. Specific HLA alleles were associated with around 18,000 TCR beta sequences at a false discovery rate of 0.05 in a later analysis. A later analysis found that TCR association rates varied across HLA loci, with DRB1 alleles showing the most associated TCRs and HLA-C alleles the fewest. According to a later genetic analysis, donors in an Asian-associated ancestry cluster had fewer N-insertions in productive TCRs than the approximately 710-donor mean. Presence/absence analyses assumed roughly uniform sequencing depth across donors, an assumption that may not hold. According to the authors, the approach could potentially be generalized to other disease states and immunological phenotypes. When HLA alleles, especially DR and DQ, strongly co-occurred, TCR associations were difficult to assign to individual alleles. In a later analysis, HLA-associated TCR beta chains showed more clonal expansion and lower generation probabilities than non-associated chains that were equally common. The 87-base-pair reads could not distinguish some IMGT-functional V segments, including TRBV6-2 and TRBV6-3, so those segments were excluded. Linkage disequilibrium might explain the correlated functional status among segregating V segments, but an unknown experimental factor could not be ruled out. Only TCR beta chains were sequenced in this cohort, and the absence of alpha or paired-chain data limited detectable features. The earlier analysis of 450 to 700 of the donors excluded some 15 rarely observed V segments, including chromosome 9 orphons, because counts were too low. Across donors, most TCR sequences were observed very rarely, whereas some public TCRs were present in many individuals. V-gene and J-gene trimming of TCR beta chains was associated with a missense DCLRE1C variant in a later genetic analysis, and the association was replicated in an independent cohort. In a later analysis, several top co-occurrence clusters were reported to appear linked to parvovirus B19, influenza, CMV and Epstein-Barr virus. The study gave a list of 150 to 200 TCR beta chains associated with cytomegalovirus. According to a later analysis, most CMV-associated TCR beta chains appeared to be HLA-restricted, and the HLA associations seemed to be driven largely by CMV exposure. A further reported finding was that TCR beta sequences accurately predicted the HLA-A and HLA-B alleles for most subjects in the first cohort. An earlier analysis of approximately 570 of the donors showed that most TCR beta V segments appeared in productive rearrangements either about 90% or about 30% of the time, which broadly matched IMGT annotations. In vitro tests confirmed that a few of the cytomegalovirus-associated TCR beta chains recognize cytomegalovirus antigens. Because HLA typing was unavailable for some donors at each locus, only the typed subset was used in association tests.

In total, 500 to 700 healthy bone marrow donors made up the cohort. Cohort members were all nominally healthy when sampled, although unrecorded immune exposures were likely present. The donor tested CMV seronegative and was one of the 352 seronegative cohort members. Every donor gave a peripheral blood sample, and the peripheral blood mononuclear cells from that sample were used for TCR beta sequencing. Genomic DNA extraction from the blood cell samples was performed with the Qiagen DNeasy Blood Extraction Kit. A note on this clone: Its antigen is still unknown. Base qualities are not provided; no much larger clone lies one nucleotide away. This sample includes further DNA sequences coding for the same CDR3.

Sequencing used PBMCs. This TCR came from a young woman in good health and CMV-seronegative. The rearrangement combines TRBV5-1 with TRBJ2-7; the D gene is perhaps TRBD1, from 6 matching bases. In nucleotides, the sequence is TGCGCCAGCAGCTCAGGACAGCCGAGGCGGTATTCCTACGAGCAGTACTTC. It is translated as CASSSGQPRRYSYEQYF.